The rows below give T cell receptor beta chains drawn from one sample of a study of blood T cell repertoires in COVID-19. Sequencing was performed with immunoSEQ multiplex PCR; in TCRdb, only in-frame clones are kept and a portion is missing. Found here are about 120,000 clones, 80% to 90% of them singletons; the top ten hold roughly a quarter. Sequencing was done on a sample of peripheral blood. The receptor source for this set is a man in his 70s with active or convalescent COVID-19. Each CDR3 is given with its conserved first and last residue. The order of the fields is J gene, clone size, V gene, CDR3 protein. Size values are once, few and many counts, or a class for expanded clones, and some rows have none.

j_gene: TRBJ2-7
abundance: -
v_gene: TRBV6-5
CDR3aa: CASTSGGGTYEQYF

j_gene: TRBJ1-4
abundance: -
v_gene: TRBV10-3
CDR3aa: CAISGTGPNEKLFF

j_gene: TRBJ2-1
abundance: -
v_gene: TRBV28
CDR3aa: CASYPGGVSFGYNEQFF

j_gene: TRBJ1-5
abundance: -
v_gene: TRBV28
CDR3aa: CASSFTRLRGGYQPQHF

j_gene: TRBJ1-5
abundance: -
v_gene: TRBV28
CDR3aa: CASGQGLSQPQHF

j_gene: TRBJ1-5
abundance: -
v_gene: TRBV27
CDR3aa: CASSLIPLPDNQPQHF

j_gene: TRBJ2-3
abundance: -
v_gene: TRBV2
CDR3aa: CASSPLAASTDTQYF

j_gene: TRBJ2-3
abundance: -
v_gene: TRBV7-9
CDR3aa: CASSMPEAGDTQYF

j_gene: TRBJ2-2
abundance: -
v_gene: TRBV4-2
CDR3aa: CASSQERGAPTGELFF

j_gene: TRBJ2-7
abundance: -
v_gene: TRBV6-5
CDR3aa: CASILLAGGPHEQYF

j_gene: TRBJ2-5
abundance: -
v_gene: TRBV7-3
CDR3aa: CASSPGDRGGETQYF

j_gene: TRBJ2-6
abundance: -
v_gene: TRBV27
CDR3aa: CASGTREGAGANVLTF

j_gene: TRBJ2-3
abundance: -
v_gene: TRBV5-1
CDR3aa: CASSGWGSTSGRDPDTQYF

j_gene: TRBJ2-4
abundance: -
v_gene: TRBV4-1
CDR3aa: CASSQESAVNGIQYF

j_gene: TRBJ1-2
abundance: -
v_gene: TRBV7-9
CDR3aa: CASRGEGYTF

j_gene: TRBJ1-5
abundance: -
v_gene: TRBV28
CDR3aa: CASSPGGYNQPQHF

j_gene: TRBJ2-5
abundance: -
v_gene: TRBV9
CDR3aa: CASSSGSQETQYF

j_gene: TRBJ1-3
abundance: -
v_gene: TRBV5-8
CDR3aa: CASSLDRVLSGNTIYF

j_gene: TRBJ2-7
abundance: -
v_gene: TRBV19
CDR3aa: CASRAAGGSNYEQYF

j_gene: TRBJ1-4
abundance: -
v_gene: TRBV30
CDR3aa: CAWSAPGRGKEKLFF

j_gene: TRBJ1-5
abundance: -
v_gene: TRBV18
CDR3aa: CASSPGENSNQPQHF

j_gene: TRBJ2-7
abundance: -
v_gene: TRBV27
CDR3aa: CASSLSSGDWEQYF

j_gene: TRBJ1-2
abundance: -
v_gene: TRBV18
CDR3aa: CASSSRTANYGYTF

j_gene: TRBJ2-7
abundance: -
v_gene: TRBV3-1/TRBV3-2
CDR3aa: CASSLLATEQYF

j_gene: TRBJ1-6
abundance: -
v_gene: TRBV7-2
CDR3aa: CASSFLSGTGESPLHF

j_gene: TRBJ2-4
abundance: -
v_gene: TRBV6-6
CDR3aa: CASSSPQQGADIQYF

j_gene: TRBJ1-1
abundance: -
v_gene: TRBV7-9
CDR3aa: CASSKLSDTEAFF

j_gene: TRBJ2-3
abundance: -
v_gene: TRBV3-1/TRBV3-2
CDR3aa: CASSQGKGASGRPTDTQYF

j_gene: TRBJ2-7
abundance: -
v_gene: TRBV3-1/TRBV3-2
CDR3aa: CASSQGLANSYEQYF

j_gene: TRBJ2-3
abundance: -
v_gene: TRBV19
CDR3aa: CASSIKAGVDTQYF

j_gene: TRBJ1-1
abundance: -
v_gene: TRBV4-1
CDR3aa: CASSQGSGTEAFF

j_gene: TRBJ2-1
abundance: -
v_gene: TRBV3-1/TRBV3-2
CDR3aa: CASSQDLQRVHEQFF

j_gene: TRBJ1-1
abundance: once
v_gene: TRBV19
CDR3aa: CASSFTGKNTEAFF

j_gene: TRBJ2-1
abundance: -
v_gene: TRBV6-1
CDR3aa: CASIKRTSSYNEQFF

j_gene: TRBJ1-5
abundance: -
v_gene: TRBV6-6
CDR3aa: CASSYSEFGQPQHF

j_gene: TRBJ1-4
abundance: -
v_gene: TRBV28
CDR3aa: CASRRGILGPNEKLFF

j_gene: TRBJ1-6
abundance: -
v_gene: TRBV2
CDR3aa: CASSGQTGTNSPLHF

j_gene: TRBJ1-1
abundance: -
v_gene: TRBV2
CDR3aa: CASSEPRDTEAFF